The entry below describes one T cell receptor (beta chain). A junction end diverges from the germline sequence, so it may reflect a read error. Amplifying from RNA transcripts, the study obtained TCR beta CDR3 regions. First-round RT-PCR with HTBI primers preceded a second-round multiplex PCR. TCRdb re-derived calls from the multiplex PCR reads in MiXCR, one entry per CDR3 protein. The data show hundreds of thousands of distinct CDR3 sequences, with just over 40% seen just once and over 2.5% held by the top ten. These data belong to a study of Graves' ophthalmopathy and Graves' hyperthyroidism. CDR1 is SGHAT and CDR2 is FQNNGV in the germline V gene. The CDR3 has 18 residues.

V is TRBV11-2 and J is TRBJ1-4; 10 bases align to TRBD1. Sequencing input: peripheral blood. The receptor was derived from an adult man with Graves' ophthalmopathy. CDR3 sequence: CASSGSTGGLVADEKLFF. CDR3 coding DNA: TGCGCCAGCAGCGGTTCGACAGGGGGCCTCGTGGCGGATGAAAAACTGTTTTTT.